This T cell receptor beta chain was identified during a study of graft-versus-host responses after intestinal transplantation. Study context: Grafts that recipients had were multivisceral, liver-intestinal, or isolated intestinal transplants. Anti-thymocyte globulin was used for induction in all recipients, who then took tacrolimus and steroids for about three years.

To note about this clone: The antigen remains undetermined.

General observations from the study: Within allografts, high graft-versus-host to host-versus-graft clonal ratios were seen among patients with graft-donor T cell macrochimerism. The marrow of recipients harbored GvH clones, and ileum or blood showed some of them first.

Germline CDR1 reads MNHEY; CDR2 reads SVGAGI. CDR3 length equals 12 residues. V shed 6 bases and J shed 1 base, with 6 bases lying between them. This table comes from immunoSEQ multiplex PCR, and its TCRdb copy is limited to in-frame clones, with some not included. The table includes roughly 69,000 clones, over 85% detected once. The sequence came from a human patient who received an intestinal transplant, so some T cells may come from the graft donor. The material was bone marrow, obtained 734 days after intestinal transplantation. This chain joins TRBV6-5 and TRBJ1-2, with D hard to call. This CDR3 is CASRESNYGYTF. The CDR3 DNA reads as TGTGCCAGCAGGGAAAGTAACTATGGCTACACCTTC.